The clone carrying this TCR beta chain was seen ten or more times. Its antigen is currently unknown. The sample originates from a study of T cells in Graves' hyperthyroidism and ophthalmopathy. The study's findings and limits: Ophthalmopathy was identified by the model a median approximately six months ahead of onset.

TCR beta CDR3 region amplification was performed from RNA transcripts. The HTBI primer set drove a first-round RT-PCR of the TCR CDR3. TCRdb itself ran the multiplex PCR reads through MiXCR, one entry per CDR3 protein. The table shows approximately 590,000 distinct CDR3 sequences, with around a sixth occurring only once. Exclusions: uncontrolled infection, other autoimmune disease, pregnancy, lactation. Germline V gene sequence: CDR1 MNHNS, CDR2 SASEGT. This CDR3 is built from 12 residues. V shed 2 bases and J shed 4 bases, with 5 bases lying between them. The sequenced sample was blood. This sequence joins TRBV6-1 and TRBJ1-2, with D unresolved. This clonotype was obtained from a woman aged 25-40 years with Graves' hyperthyroidism. The CDR3 coding sequence is TGTGCCAGCAGTGAACAAGGCTATGGCTACACCTTC. As protein: CASSEQGYGYTF.